The 18 T cell receptor beta chains listed next were all sequenced from one sample in a study of shared T cell receptors in the human thymus. Assay: immunoSEQ multiplex PCR; the TCRdb copy retains only in-frame clones and omits some. The data show about 710,000 clones, roughly 86% seen once. This sample also belongs to another study, concerning human thymus T cells.

The sequencing input was thymocytes. These receptors were collected from a boy under two years old with a congenital heart defect.

This chain joins TRBV19 and TRBJ2-2; no clear D gene. CDR1 and CDR2 from the germline V gene are LNHDA and SQIVND (reference sequence). Between the trimmed V and J ends, which lost 4 bases and 4 bases, there was a span of 4 bases. CDR3 length equals 12 residues. CDR3 nucleotide sequence: TGTGCCAGTAGTAAGCGCACCGGGGAGCTGTTTTTT. This translates into CASSKRTGELFF.

The chain couples TRBV27 to TRBJ1-1, with 9 nucleotides matching TRBD1. The CDR3 sequence is 15 residues long. The germline V gene has CDR1 MNHEY and CDR2 SMNVEV (reference sequence). V was clipped by 5 bases and J by 7 bases; unmatched bases: 11. CDR3 loop: CASSTSPGQGVEAFF. CDR3 DNA sequence: TGTGCCAGCAGTACTTCACCGGGACAGGGCGTTGAAGCTTTCTTT.

V usage is TRBV4-3 and J usage is TRBJ2-1, with 9 bases lining up with TRBD2. Germline V lookup: CDR1 LGHNA, CDR2 YSLEER. J gave up 10 bases and V 1 base, and 5 bases lay outside the gene matches. The CDR3 contains 14 residues. The chain's CDR3 is CASSQALGLAEQFF. The DNA of the CDR3 is TGCGCCAGCAGCCAAGCACTGGGACTAGCAGAGCAGTTCTTC.

V and J are TRBV5-1 and TRBJ2-3; tentatively, D is TRBD2 (5 bases). Germline values: CDR1 SGHRS, CDR2 YFSETQ. This CDR3 spans 16 amino acids. V lost 3 bases to trimming and J lost 2 bases, with 16 bases between them. Here the CDR3 DNA reads TGCGCCAGCAGCTCCCGGGGTGAGATGAACACAGATACGCAGTATTTT. Protein product: CASSSRGEMNTDTQYF.

The table lists this clone with a few counts. V and J are TRBV7-8 and TRBJ1-2; maybe TRBD1 (6 bases). With 0 bases removed from V and 8 bases from J, the gap between germline ends came to 16 bases. The CDR3 is made up of 15 amino acids. CDR1 is SGHVS and CDR2 is FQNEAQ in the germline V gene. This CDR3 is CASSLAGPGTMGYTF. The CDR3, as DNA: TGTGCCAGCAGCTTAGCCGGCCCCGGGACAATGGGCTACACCTTC.

The chain employs TRBV5-6 and TRBJ1-2, with D perhaps matching TRBD1 (6 bases). The CDR3 loop spans 17 amino acids. V gave up 4 bases and J gave up 0 bases, with 19 bases separating them. Germline CDR1 is SGHDT and CDR2 is YYEEEE. The CDR3 DNA follows: TGTGCCAGCAGCCCCCGGACAGAGCAGCTCGCTAACTATGGCTACACCTTC. It is translated as CASSPRTEQLANYGYTF.

J is TRBJ2-7 and V is TRBV2, with D maybe TRBD2 (7 bases). Trimming cost V 1 base and J 0 bases, with 10 bases left between them. Germline V lookup: CDR1 SNHLY, CDR2 FYNNEI. This CDR3 is 15 amino acids long. The DNA for the CDR3 is TGTGCCAGCAGTGAAGAGGGGGGGAGCTCCTACGAGCAGTACTTC. This encodes CASSEEGGSSYEQYF.

This chain uses TRBV27 with TRBJ2-7; no clear D. Germline V gene sequence: CDR1 MNHEY, CDR2 SMNVEV (reference sequence). The V and J ends lost 6 bases and 1 base respectively, with 16 bases between them. The CDR3 is 15 amino acids. Here the CDR3 reads CASRPLLSRSYEQYF. The CDR3 coding sequence is TGTGCCAGCAGGCCCCTCTTGTCGAGGTCCTACGAGCAGTACTTC.

V is TRBV6-5 and J is TRBJ2-7, with D maybe TRBD2 (6 bases). Per germline, CDR1 MNHEY and CDR2 SVGAGI. V was pared by 5 bases and J by 5 bases, with 10 bases between. The CDR3 contains 12 residues. The CDR3 DNA reads as TGTGCCAGCAGTACGCGGGGTAACGAGCAGTACTTC. Amino acids: CASSTRGNEQYF.

This chain joins TRBV5-4 and TRBJ2-1; 14 positions agree with TRBD2. With 4 bases clipped from V and 10 bases from J, the junction kept 13 bases outside the gene matches. This CDR3 has 17 amino acids. Germline V gene data show CDR1 as SGHNT and CDR2 as YYREEE (reference sequence). CDR3 sequence reads: CASSAKTSGRAGYEQFF. CDR3 sequence (DNA): TGTGCCAGCAGCGCGAAGACTAGCGGGAGGGCCGGTTACGAGCAGTTCTTC. Complete variable domain (other parts from reference TRBV5-4 and TRBJ2-1): ETGVTQSPTHLIKTRGQQVTLRCSSQSGHNTVSWYQQALGQGPQFIFQYYREEENGRGNFPPRFSGLQFPNYSSELNVNALELDDSALYLCASSAKTSGRAGYEQFFGPGTRLTVL.

The gene calls are TRBV10-3 and TRBJ2-7; maybe TRBD1 (6 bases). The CDR3 totals 15 residues. V dropped 0 bases and J dropped 3 bases, with 12 bases sitting between them. Per germline, CDR1 ENHRY and CDR2 SYGVKD. The CDR3 spells CAISESQGTIYEQYF. Here the CDR3 DNA reads TGTGCCATCAGTGAGTCTCAGGGGACCATCTACGAGCAGTACTTC.

This clone occurred once. The chain has TRBV6-1 and TRBJ1-5; D is possibly TRBD1 (5 bases). The CDR3 contains 13 residues. CDR1 is MNHNS, CDR2 SASEGT, per germline. V was cut by 1 base and J by 5 bases, with 6 bases left in between. The CDR3 loop reads CASSEEGDQPQHF. The CDR3 region has the DNA TGTGCCAGCAGTGAAGAAGGGGATCAGCCCCAGCATTTT.

The chain carries TRBV19 and TRBJ1-5, with TRBD1 as a possible D gene (5 bases). The V end lost 6 bases, the J end lost 0 bases, and 9 bases lay between the germline ends. Germline V lookup: CDR1 LNHDA, CDR2 SQIVND (reference sequence). The CDR3 is 14 amino acids. CDR3 DNA: TGTGCCAGTAGGTCAGGACATAGCAATCAGCCCCAGCATTTT. Amino acid sequence: CASRSGHSNQPQHF. The full variable domain, its missing parts supplied by reference TRBV19 and TRBJ1-5, is DGGITQSPKYLFRKEGQNVTLSCEQNLNHDAMYWYRQDPGQGLRLIYYSQIVNDFQKGDIAEGYSVSREKKESFPLTVTSAQKNPTAFYLCASRSGHSNQPQHFGDGTRLSIL.

The CDR3 region is CASSPRFTDTQYF. The CDR3, as DNA: TGTGCCAGCAGCCCTCGTTTCACAGATACGCAGTATTTT. This chain connects TRBV11-3 to TRBJ2-3; D unclear. Germline V gene lookup returns CDR1 SGHNT and CDR2 YENEEA. Trimming removed 5 bases from V and 2 bases from J, with 8 bases in between. There are 13 residues in the CDR3.

The chain links TRBV19 to TRBJ1-5, with TRBD1 as a possible D gene (6 bases). CDR3 length: 14 residues. Looked up from germline, CDR1 is LNHDA and CDR2 is SQIVND (reference sequence). V lost 6 bases and J 0 bases, leaving 9 bases between the germline ends. CDR3 in amino acids: CASRDSHSNQPQHF. DNA for the CDR3: TGTGCCAGTAGGGACAGTCATAGCAATCAGCCCCAGCATTTT.

The chain uses TRBV19 and TRBJ1-2, with D possibly TRBD1 on 6 matching bases. CDR1 and CDR2 (germline): LNHDA, SQIVND (reference sequence). V gave up 6 bases and J gave up 4 bases, with 12 bases separating them. The CDR3 length is 13 residues. CDR3 protein: CASSFDRSYGYTF. In nucleotides, the CDR3 is TGTGCCAGTAGCTTCGACAGGTCCTATGGCTACACCTTC.

CDR3: CASSDSSGNTIYF. In nucleotides, the CDR3 is TGTGCCAGCAGCGACAGCTCTGGAAACACCATATATTTT. The V call is TRBV7-9, the J call TRBJ1-3, with a tentative D call TRBD1 (5 bases). Trimming pared 5 bases from V and 0 bases from J, leaving 5 bases between. Germline lookup yields CDR1 SEHNR and CDR2 FQNEAQ (reference sequence). The CDR3 contains 13 residues.

CDR3 coding DNA: TGTGCCAGTAGTATAGATCCCCCGGGACAGGGCAAAACTGACAGAGGAGATACGCAGTATTTT. Translated: CASSIDPPGQGKTDRGDTQYF. The V call is TRBV19, the J call TRBJ2-3; 9 bases agree with TRBD1. This CDR3 contains 21 residues. Looked up from germline, CDR1 is LNHDA and CDR2 is SQIVND (reference sequence). V trimming: 0 bases; J trimming: 5 bases; junction bases outside the gene matches: 21.